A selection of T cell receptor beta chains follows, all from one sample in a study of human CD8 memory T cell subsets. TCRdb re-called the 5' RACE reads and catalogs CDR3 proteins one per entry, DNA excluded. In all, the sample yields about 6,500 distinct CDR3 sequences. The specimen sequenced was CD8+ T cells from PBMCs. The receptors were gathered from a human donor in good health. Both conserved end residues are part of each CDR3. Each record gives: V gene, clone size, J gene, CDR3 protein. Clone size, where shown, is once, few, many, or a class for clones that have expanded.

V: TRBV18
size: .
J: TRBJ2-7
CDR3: CASSPGRALYEQYF

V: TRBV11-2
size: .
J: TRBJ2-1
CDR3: CASSLRSGSYNEQFF

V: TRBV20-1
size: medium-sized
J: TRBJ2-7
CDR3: CSARGDDRDGVFEQYF

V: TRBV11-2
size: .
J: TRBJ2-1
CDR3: CASSLDWAGGLNEQFF

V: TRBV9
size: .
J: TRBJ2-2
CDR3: CASSDASGTGELFF

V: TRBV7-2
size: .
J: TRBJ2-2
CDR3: CASSLGGQTGELFF

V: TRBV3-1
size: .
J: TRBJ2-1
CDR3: CASSNPEGRYSSYNEQFF

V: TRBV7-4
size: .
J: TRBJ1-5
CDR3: CAGREQPKLSNQPQHF

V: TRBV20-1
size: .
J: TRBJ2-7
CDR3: CSAREGPGAYEQYF

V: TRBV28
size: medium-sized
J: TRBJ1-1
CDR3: CASSLRGGRTEAFF

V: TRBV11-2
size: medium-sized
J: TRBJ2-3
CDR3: CASSYLVDTQYF

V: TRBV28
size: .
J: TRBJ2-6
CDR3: CASRDRALANVLTF

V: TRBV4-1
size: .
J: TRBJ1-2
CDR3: CASSQPRSTYGYTF

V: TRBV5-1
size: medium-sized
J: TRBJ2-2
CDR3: CASSPSPEWRNTGELFF

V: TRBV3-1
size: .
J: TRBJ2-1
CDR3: CASSQDRGGDNEQFF

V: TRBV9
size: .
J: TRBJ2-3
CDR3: CASRGPGAADTQYF

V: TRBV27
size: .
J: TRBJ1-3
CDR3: CASSLSIGENTIYF

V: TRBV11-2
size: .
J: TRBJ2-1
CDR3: CASSSSSGRANEQFF

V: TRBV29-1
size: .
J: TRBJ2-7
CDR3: CSVETADSYEQYF

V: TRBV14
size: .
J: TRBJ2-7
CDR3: CASSQWLGGYEQYF

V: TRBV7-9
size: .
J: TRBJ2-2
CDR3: CASSSGLELFF

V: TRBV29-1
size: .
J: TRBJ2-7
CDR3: CSVATASYEQYF

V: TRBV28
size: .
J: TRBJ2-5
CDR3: CASSSGRAETQYF

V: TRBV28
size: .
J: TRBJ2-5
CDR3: CASSPTYHRAGVQETQYF

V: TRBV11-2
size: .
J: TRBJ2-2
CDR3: CASSPKVAGNTGELFF

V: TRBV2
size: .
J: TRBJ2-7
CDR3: CASSEQGASSYEQYF

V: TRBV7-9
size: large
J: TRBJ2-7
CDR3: CASSSLGGASTYEQYF

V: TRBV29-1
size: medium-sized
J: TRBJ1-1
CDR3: CSVEQQGGTEAFF

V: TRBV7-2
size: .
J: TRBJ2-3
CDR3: CASSPAGGHADTQYF

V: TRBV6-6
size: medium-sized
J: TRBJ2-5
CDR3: CASSDGLEETQYF

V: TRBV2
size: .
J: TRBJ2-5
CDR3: CASSSGGYQETQYF

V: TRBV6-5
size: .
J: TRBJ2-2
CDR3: CASSYDGLLTGELFF

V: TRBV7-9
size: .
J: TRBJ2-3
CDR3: CASSPLVESTDTQYF

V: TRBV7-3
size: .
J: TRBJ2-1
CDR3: CASSPGLAGGPGNEQFF

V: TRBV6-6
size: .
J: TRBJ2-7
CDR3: CASRIDRAYEQYF

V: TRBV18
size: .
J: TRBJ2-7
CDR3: CASSNQNGQGRAYEQYF

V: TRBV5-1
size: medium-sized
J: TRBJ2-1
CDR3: CASSPTGIGDNEQFF

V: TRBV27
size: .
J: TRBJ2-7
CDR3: CATLLSSYEQYF

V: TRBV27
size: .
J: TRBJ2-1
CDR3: CASSYTRTSGRITNEQFF

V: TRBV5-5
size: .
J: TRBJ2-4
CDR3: CASSLDPPSGNYF

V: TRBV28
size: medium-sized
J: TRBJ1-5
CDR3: CASSLYGNSNQPQHF

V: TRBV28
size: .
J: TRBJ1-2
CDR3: CASSLRGTPISYGYTF

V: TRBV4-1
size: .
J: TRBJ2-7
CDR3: CASSQVGTGNYEQYF

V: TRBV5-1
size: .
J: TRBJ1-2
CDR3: CASSFFAGGDYGYTF

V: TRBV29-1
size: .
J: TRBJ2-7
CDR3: CSVGGLGGGGYEQYF

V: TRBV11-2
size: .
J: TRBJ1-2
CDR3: CASSLLLGQAYYGYTF

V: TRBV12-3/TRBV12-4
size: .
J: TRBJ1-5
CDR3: CASSLRPFNQPQHF

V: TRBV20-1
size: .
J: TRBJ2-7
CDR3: CSARSRDSYGYEQYF

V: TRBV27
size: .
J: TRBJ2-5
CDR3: CASRAFETQYF

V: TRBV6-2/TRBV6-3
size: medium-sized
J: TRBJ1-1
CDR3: CASSFGGVEAFF

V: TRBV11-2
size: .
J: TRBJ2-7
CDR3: CASSLAGASTYEQYF

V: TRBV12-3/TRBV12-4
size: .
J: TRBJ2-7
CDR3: CASSLERRPYEQYF

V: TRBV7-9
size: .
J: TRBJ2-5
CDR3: CASSPAGFETQYF